This section outlines one T cell receptor (beta chain) sequence together with its context. Antigen: not known. This sample is part of a study of response to subunit inactivated influenza vaccine. The CDR3 spans 16 residues. The germline V and J ends were trimmed by 0 bases and 4 bases, with 17 bases remaining between them. Germline loops: CDR1 SGHRS, CDR2 YFSETQ. TCRdb itself ran the RT-PCR reads through MiXCR, one entry per CDR3 protein. This sample has 200,000 to 250,000 distinct CDR3 sequences, with 12% found just once. Study-wide results and limits: There was a suggestion from the authors that each seasonal influenza vaccination recruits few new T cells.

Sequenced here: non-naive T cells sorted from PBMCs, sampled approximately 15 days before vaccination. The rearrangement links TRBV5-1 to TRBJ2-7, with TRBD1 as a possible D gene (6 bases). The receptor was derived from a middle-aged man who received an inactivated influenza vaccine. CDR3 bases: TGCGCCAGCAGCTTGGTCGGGGCCAGCAGGGGTTACGAGCAGTACTTC. It translates to CASSLVGASRGYEQYF.